What follows are 31 T cell receptor beta chains derived from one specimen sequenced in a study of blood T cells in healthy people across ages. For the second PCR, which ran for about 6 to 12 cycles, a sample-barcoded 5' primer and a J-beta primer mix were used. TCRdb reanalysed the 5' RACE reads using MiXCR and keeps one entry per CDR3 protein. The sample includes around 990,000 distinct CDR3 sequences, 20% to 25% of them seen just once. The same specimen was also included in a second study, on T cells of mothers and their children.

Sequenced sample: blood. Receptor source: a girl under 10 years old in good health.

J is TRBJ2-4 and V is TRBV5-1, with D maybe TRBD2 (6 bases). The V end was cut by 6 bases, the J end by 10 bases, with 23 bases between. The CDR3 runs 15 residues. Germline V CDR1 and CDR2: SGHRS, YFSETQ. DNA of the CDR3: TGCGCCAGCAATGGAGGGATTAGCGGACGAGGGATTCAGTACTTC. Translated, it gives CASNGGISGRGIQYF. Looking up the rest from reference TRBV5-1 and TRBJ2-4 gives the full variable domain: KAGVTQTPRYLIKTRGQQVTLSCSPISGHRSVSWYQQTPGQGLQFLFEYFSETQRNKGNFPGRFSGRQFSNSRSEMNVSTLELGDSALYLCASNGGISGRGIQYFGAGTRLSVL.

This clonotype was counted between two and nine times. The J gene is TRBJ2-7, the V gene TRBV6-1; possibly TRBD1 for D (5 bases). CDR3 size: 14 residues. With 5 bases removed from V and 4 bases from J, the gap between germline ends came to 15 bases. CDR1 MNHNS and CDR2 SASEGT come from the germline V gene. The CDR3 nucleotides read TGTGCCAGCAGTAACCCCAGGGTATTTTACGAGCAGTACTTC. Translating it yields CASSNPRVFYEQYF.

The chain uses TRBV21-1 and TRBJ1-2; no DNA check was done on the table's D call, TRBD1. TRBV21-1 is marked as a pseudogene. The CDR3 extends over 13 amino acids. CDR3 DNA sequence: TGTGCCAGCAGAGTCTCAGGGAAGTATGGCTACACCTTC. Encoded protein: CASRVSGKYGYTF.

This clonotype appeared a few times. The genes are TRBV15 and TRBJ2-1; no clear D gene. Trimming removed 1 base from V and 3 bases from J, with 1 base in between. Germline V gene lookup returns CDR1 LNHNV and CDR2 YYDKDF (reference sequence). CDR3 size: 12 residues. In DNA, the CDR3 is TGTGCCACCAGCAGAGGCTACAATGAGCAGTTCTTC. The encoded protein is CATSRGYNEQFF.

Concerning this clonotype: The junction departs from germline at one end; a sequencing error may be responsible. The rearrangement uses TRBV29-1 and TRBJ2-1; D unresolved. There are 16 residues in the CDR3. Germline V gives CDR1 SQVTM, CDR2 ANQGSEA. The CDR3, as DNA: TGCAGCGTTGAGGTCTTAGGGTCAAACTCCTACAATCAGCAGTTCTTC. It encodes CSVEVLGSNSYNQQFF.

There are a few counts of this clonotype. The chain uses TRBV28 and TRBJ2-5, with a weak D call TRBD2 (5 bases). With the DNA end fitting TRBJ2-7 better, the J assignment may be wrong. The CDR3 spans 15 residues. Germline CDR1 reads MDHEN; CDR2 reads SYDVKM. The CDR3 sequence: CASSNLGLLSYEQYF. CDR3 coding DNA: TGTGCCAGCAGTAACCTTGGACTGCTATCCTACGAGCAGTACTTC.

In its sample, this clonotype was seen once. DNA for the CDR3: TGTGCCACCCGAGAGGGAGGGAAAAATGAAAAACTGTTTTTT. Its translation is CATREGGKNEKLFF. The chain combines TRBV15 with TRBJ1-4, with no clear D. CDR3 length: 14 amino acids. V was trimmed by 8 bases and J by 5 bases, leaving 15 bases between them. Per the germline V gene, CDR1 is LNHNV and CDR2 is YYDKDF (reference sequence).

This clonotype turned up a few times. The chain links TRBV28 to TRBJ1-2; 10 nucleotides line up with TRBD1. Trimming removed 7 bases from V and 0 bases from J; junction bases left unmatched: 8. The CDR3 totals 16 residues. The germline CDR1 and CDR2 sequences are MDHEN and SYDVKM. The CDR3: CASISTGTGANYGYTF. Here the CDR3 DNA reads TGTGCCAGCATATCGACCGGGACAGGGGCTAACTATGGCTACACCTTC.

This rearrangement joins TRBV4-1 to TRBJ2-5; TRBD2 matches at 10 bases. The better agreement between TRBJ2-7 and the DNA end casts doubt on the J call. Germline values: CDR1 MGHRA, CDR2 YSYEKL. The CDR3 contains 15 residues. Here the CDR3 DNA reads TGCGCCAGCAGCCAAGAGCCTAGCGGGAGTTACGAGCAGTACTTC. Its protein product is CASSQEPSGSYEQYF.

The chain combines TRBV11-2 with TRBJ2-2; D is possibly TRBD1 (6 bases). V was cut by 9 bases and J by 7 bases, with 18 bases left in between. The germline gives CDR1 SGHAT, CDR2 FQNNGV. The CDR3 extends over 14 amino acids. The CDR3 nucleotides read TGTGCCAGTTGCAGGGGCGCTATGGGCGGGGAGCTGTTTTTT. It yields the protein CASCRGAMGGELFF.

This sequence joins TRBV27 and TRBJ2-3; the match to TRBD2 covers 12 bases. V was clipped by 2 bases and J by 1 base; unmatched bases: 7. Per germline, CDR1 MNHEY and CDR2 SMNVEV (reference sequence). This CDR3 is built from 18 residues. The CDR3 loop is CASSLLAGGPFGTDTQYF. In DNA form, the CDR3 reads TGTGCCAGCAGTTTACTAGCGGGAGGGCCTTTTGGCACAGATACGCAGTATTTT.

This chain connects TRBV20-1 to TRBJ1-6, with TRBD1 matching over 11 bases. The trim removed 3 bases at V and 9 bases at J, leaving 4 bases unmatched. The CDR3 covers 14 residues. Germline assignment: CDR1 DFQATT and CDR2 SNEGSKA (reference sequence). The DNA of the CDR3 is TGCAGTGCTAGTTCCGGACAGGGGGCTTCACCCCTCCACTTT. Amino acids: CSASSGQGASPLHF.

This clonotype turned up a few times. The chain joins TRBV29-1 to TRBJ2-5; D is ambiguous. The DNA end is a closer match to TRBJ2-7, so the J assignment may be wrong. Per germline, CDR1 SQVTM and CDR2 ANQGSEA. The CDR3 totals 11 residues. CDR3 bases: TGCAGCGTTAAAAGGGACTACGAGCAGTACTTC. It yields the protein CSVKRDYEQYF.

This rearrangement joins TRBV29-1 to TRBJ2-3; possible D gene TRBD1, 7 bases. Looked up from germline, CDR1 is SQVTM and CDR2 is ANQGSEA. V was cut by 4 bases and J by 6 bases, with 17 bases left in between. This CDR3 is 14 amino acids long. The CDR3 spells CSVAGGRTGDTQYF. CDR3 nucleotides: TGCAGCGTTGCAGGGGGGAGAACTGGGGATACGCAGTATTTT.

This clonotype was seen a handful of times. The chain uses TRBV9 and TRBJ2-5; 11 positions agree with TRBD2. The DNA end lines up better with TRBJ2-1; the J call may be wrong. Per the germline V gene, CDR1 is SGDLS and CDR2 is YYNGEE. The CDR3 is 13 residues long. CDR3 DNA: TGTGCCAGTGGACTAGCGGGCACAAATGAGCAGTTCTTC. The encoded protein is CASGLAGTNEQFF.

This clonotype was seen a few times. The junction differs from germline at one of its ends, possibly a read error. CDR3 residues: CSAQDREAYGYTF. The CDR3 nucleotides read TGCAGTGCCCAAGACCGGGAGGCCTATGGCTACACCTTT. The chain is built from TRBV20-1 and TRBJ1-2; D unresolved. Germline CDR1 and CDR2: DFQATT and SNEGSKA (reference sequence). The CDR3 has 13 residues.

This clonotype was observed a handful of times. The chain employs TRBV11-2 and TRBJ2-7; 7 positions match TRBD2. CDR1 is SGHAT, CDR2 FQNNGV, per germline. The V gene end was trimmed by 1 base and the J gene end by 5 bases; junction bases not matched to a gene: 5. This CDR3 is 14 amino acids long. CDR3 loop: CASSLGRESDEQYF. The CDR3, as DNA: TGTGCCAGCAGCTTAGGGCGGGAGAGTGACGAGCAGTACTTC.

The chain is built from TRBV29-1 and TRBJ2-5, with D perhaps matching TRBD2 (6 bases). This CDR3 comprises 12 residues. Germline V gene sequence: CDR1 SQVTM, CDR2 ANQGSEA. V lost 4 bases and J 2 bases, leaving 8 bases between the germline ends. CDR3 sequence: CSVVGGQETQYF. Written as DNA, the CDR3 is TGCAGCGTTGTTGGAGGGCAAGAGACCCAGTACTTC.

The rearrangement links TRBV20-1 to TRBJ2-3; TRBD2 is a possible D gene (6 bases). This CDR3 comprises 14 residues. Trimming stripped 2 bases from V and 1 base from J, with 10 bases between. Germline assignment: CDR1 DFQATT and CDR2 SNEGSKA (reference sequence). The DNA for the CDR3 is TGCAGTGCTAGAAAGCCTAGCGGCACAGATACGCAGTATTTT. Encoded protein: CSARKPSGTDTQYF.

This CDR3 reads CASSLSATGELFF. CDR3 coding DNA: TGTGCCAGCAGCTTAAGCGCGACCGGGGAGCTGTTTTTT. The V and J genes are TRBV11-1 and TRBJ2-2; D unclear. Germline assignment: CDR1 SGHAT and CDR2 FQDESV (reference sequence). Trimming left V 2 bases short and J 5 bases short, with 6 bases between. The CDR3 extends over 13 amino acids.

The J gene is TRBJ1-4, the V gene TRBV29-1, with 8 bases lining up with TRBD1. Germline loops: CDR1 SQVTM, CDR2 ANQGSEA. Trimming at V came to 4 bases and at J to 3 bases, leaving 1 base not matched to a gene. The CDR3 runs 13 residues. The CDR3 DNA reads as TGCAGCGTTGTACAGGGGGCTAATGAAAAACTGTTTTTT. It encodes CSVVQGANEKLFF. Combining the CDR3 with reference TRBV29-1 and TRBJ1-4 gives the whole variable domain SAVISQKPSRDICQRGTSLTIQCQVDSQVTMMFWYRQQPGQSLTLIATANQGSEATYESGFVIDKFPISRPNLTFSTLTVSNMSPEDSSIYLCSVVQGANEKLFFGSGTQLSVL.

The rearrangement uses TRBV7-2 and TRBJ2-7; 11 positions match TRBD1. The CDR3 spans 16 residues. The germline gives CDR1 SGHTA, CDR2 FQGNSA. J was trimmed by 2 bases and V by 6 bases; bases with no gene match: 9. DNA of the CDR3: TGTGCCAGCAGTCTCATGGGGGACAGGGGGACCTACGAGCAGTACTTC. Residues: CASSLMGDRGTYEQYF.

The sample holds a few counts of this clonotype. The chain carries TRBV5-4 and TRBJ1-3, with D unresolved. The germline V gene has CDR1 SGHNT and CDR2 YYREEE (reference sequence). V shed 1 base and J shed 9 bases, with 11 bases lying between them. The CDR3 runs 13 residues. DNA of the CDR3: TGTGCCAGCAGCTTGCCGGGAACGAGCACCATATATTTT. As protein: CASSLPGTSTIYF.

The rearrangement links TRBV7-9 to TRBJ2-3; D is unresolved. CDR3 size: 14 residues. The germline V gene encodes CDR1 SEHNR and CDR2 FQNEAQ (reference sequence). V was shortened by 1 base and J by 6 bases, with 11 bases between the two germline ends. The CDR3 reads CASSLGHPADTQYF. The CDR3 DNA reads as TGTGCCAGCAGCTTAGGGCACCCCGCGGATACGCAGTATTTT.

The J gene is TRBJ1-1, the V gene TRBV20-1; D possibly corresponds to TRBD1 (5 bases). Germline lookup yields CDR1 DFQATT and CDR2 SNEGSKA (reference sequence). Trimming pared 3 bases from V and 0 bases from J, leaving 11 bases between. The CDR3 is 14 amino acids. DNA for the CDR3: TGCAGTGCTAGTGCCGGGACGTTGAACACTGAAGCTTTCTTT. Translation: CSASAGTLNTEAFF.

With respect to this clonotype: At one end the junction does not follow the germline gene, possibly because of a read error. The chain has TRBV29-1 and TRBJ2-1; D call uncertain. This CDR3 has 11 amino acids. CDR1 is SQVTM and CDR2 is ANQGSEA in the germline V gene. The DNA of the CDR3 is TGCAGCGTTTTGTGGCCCAATGAGCCGTTCTTC. It specifies CSVLWPNEPFF.

This clonotype has more than one count but fewer than ten. This chain joins TRBV5-1 and TRBJ1-4; D possibly corresponds to TRBD1 (6 bases). The CDR3 runs to 14 residues. Germline V gene lookup returns CDR1 SGHRS and CDR2 YFSETQ. Trimming cost V 2 bases and J 5 bases, with 10 bases left between them. The CDR3 loop reads CASSFEGGNEKLFF. In DNA, the CDR3 is TGCGCCAGCAGCTTTGAAGGGGGAAATGAAAAACTGTTTTTT.

This clonotype was picked up a small number of times. The V and J genes are TRBV7-2 and TRBJ2-5; possibly TRBD2 for D (6 bases). The DNA matches TRBJ2-7 better at its end, which makes the J call doubtful. The germline V gene has CDR1 SGHTA and CDR2 FQGNSA. This CDR3 contains 14 residues. The CDR3 DNA sequence: TGTGCCAGCAGCTTTTTCGGGGGACTCTACGAGCAGTACTTC. This codes for CASSFFGGLYEQYF.

This clonotype has only a few counts. The genes are TRBV4-1 and TRBJ1-2; perhaps TRBD1 as D (5 bases). The length of the CDR3 is 17 residues. From germline, CDR1 is MGHRA and CDR2 YSYEKL. V was clipped by 2 bases and J by 1 base, with 17 bases between them. CDR3 residues: CASSQPTAGTDNYGYTF. DNA for the CDR3: TGCGCCAGCAGCCAACCTACGGCCGGGACGGATAACTATGGCTACACCTTC.

The chain is built from TRBV6-1 and TRBJ2-1; D uncertain. The germline gives CDR1 MNHNS, CDR2 SASEGT. V dropped 3 bases and J dropped 7 bases, with 7 bases sitting between them. This CDR3 spans 12 amino acids. CDR3 nucleotide sequence: TGTGCCAGCAGTGACCTCATAAATGAGCAGTTCTTC. This encodes CASSDLINEQFF.

The chain combines TRBV10-3 with TRBJ2-5; TRBD1 aligns across 8 bases. With the DNA end fitting TRBJ2-7 better, the J assignment may be wrong. The length of the CDR3 is 16 residues. Germline loops: CDR1 ENHRY, CDR2 SYGVKD. CDR3 in DNA: TGTGCCATCAGCTTTAGCTGGACAGGGCCTTCCTACGAGCAGTACTTC. This encodes CAISFSWTGPSYEQYF.